Below are 5 T cell receptor beta chains sequenced from a single sample in a study of technical replicates of blood from a few donors. The method was immunoSEQ multiplex PCR; TCRdb's version includes in-frame clones alone and lacks a portion of them. This table has 70,000 to 80,000 clones, 91% appearing once. Sequenced: T cells isolated from PBMCs. The receptors were gathered from a human donor in good health. Some clones in this sample may be carry-over from other donors' samples.

The chain links TRBV27 to TRBJ2-7, with D possibly being TRBD2 (6 bases). V lost 3 bases, J lost 5 bases, and 17 bases lay in between. Germline lookup yields CDR1 MNHEY and CDR2 SMNVEV (reference sequence). The CDR3 spans 15 residues. CDR3 protein: CASSLIPLAPNEQYF. CDR3 nucleotides: TGTGCCAGCAGTTTGATCCCGCTAGCGCCCAACGAGCAGTACTTC.

This clone was seen a few times. DNA for the CDR3: TGTGCCAGTAGTACGTGGCAGGGGAACACTGAAGCTTTCTTT. Its protein product is CASSTWQGNTEAFF. V is TRBV19 and J is TRBJ1-1, with D possibly TRBD1 on 5 matching bases. Germline lookup yields CDR1 LNHDA and CDR2 SQIVND (reference sequence). CDR3 length: 14 residues. V lost 4 bases, J lost 1 base, and 10 bases lay in between.

V is TRBV7-9 and J is TRBJ2-1, with TRBD2 matching 7 bases. Germline V lookup: CDR1 SEHNR, CDR2 FQNEAQ (reference sequence). The CDR3 length is 14 residues. Trimming removed 5 bases from V and 7 bases from J; junction bases left unmatched: 8. The CDR3 region is CASSGRAGGNEQFF. As DNA, the CDR3 is TGTGCCAGCAGCGGGAGGGCCGGGGGGAATGAGCAGTTCTTC.

In its sample, this clone was seen a few times. V usage is TRBV29-1 and J usage is TRBJ2-7; TRBD1 might be the D (5 bases). With 7 bases removed from V and 4 bases from J, the gap between germline ends came to 11 bases. The CDR3 is 11 amino acids. Germline CDR1 is SQVTM and CDR2 is ANQGSEA. The CDR3 DNA is TGCAGCGCCTTGGACACTTACGAGCAGTACTTC. This encodes CSALDTYEQYF.

The chain joins TRBV28 to TRBJ2-7; D not certain. Germline CDR1 reads MDHEN; CDR2 reads SYDVKM. This CDR3 contains 14 residues. The germline V and J ends were trimmed by 3 bases and 7 bases, with 16 bases remaining between them. CDR3 in amino acids: CASSFRASLLEQYF. CDR3 bases: TGTGCCAGCAGTTTTAGAGCTTCACTTCTAGAGCAGTACTTC.